These 23 T cell receptor beta chains were all obtained from the same sample, sequenced in a study of CD4 T cells in relation to SARS-CoV-2 and coronaviruses. Antigens for these TCRs are unknown. CD4+ T cells from unexposed donors were obtained before the COVID-19 pandemic (2011-2018). After roughly ten days of culture, CD4+ T cells were isolated. Profiled with immunoSEQ multiplex PCR; TCRdb holds only in-frame clones, not every one. The data show tens of thousands of clones, with roughly 70% seen just once and 16% held by the top ten. The source material was CD4+ T cells from PBMCs, cultured in vitro. The receptors here all came from a human donor in good health.

This clone has a handful of counts. The CDR3 DNA reads as TGTGCCAGTAGTATGACGGCAGGGCAGAACACCGGGGAGCTGTTTTTT. Encoded protein: CASSMTAGQNTGELFF. This chain links TRBV19 with TRBJ2-2; TRBD1 is a possible D gene (5 bases). The length of the CDR3 is 16 residues. Trimming shortened V by 3 bases and J by 1 base, and 12 bases separated the two germline ends. Germline lookup yields CDR1 LNHDA and CDR2 SQIVND (reference sequence).

The rearrangement joins TRBV20-1 to TRBJ1-2; 7 nucleotides agree with TRBD1. The CDR3 length is 11 residues. Germline CDR1 and CDR2: DFQATT and SNEGSKA (reference sequence). The V segment lost 3 bases and the J segment 8 bases; nucleotides outside the gene matches: 3. CDR3 sequence: CSASPGGGYTF. The CDR3 DNA reads as TGCAGTGCTAGCCCAGGGGGAGGCTACACCTTC.

This chain uses TRBV19 with TRBJ2-1; TRBD2 matches 7 bases. The germline V gene has CDR1 LNHDA and CDR2 SQIVND (reference sequence). The CDR3 loop spans 17 amino acids. After removal of 1 base from V and 9 bases from J, the junction contained 15 bases not matched to a gene. CDR3 in amino acids: CASSIGLSGALEGEQFF. The DNA for the CDR3 is TGTGCCAGTAGTATAGGTCTAAGCGGGGCTCTCGAGGGTGAGCAGTTCTTC.

This clone occurred once. The J gene is TRBJ2-1, the V gene TRBV9; a possible D gene is TRBD2 (5 bases). V gave up 0 bases and J gave up 8 bases, with 12 bases separating them. Germline CDR1 and CDR2: SGDLS and YYNGEE. The CDR3 covers 14 residues. The DNA of the CDR3 is TGTGCCAGCAGCGTAGTGGGAGAGGCTCATGAGCAGTTCTTC. Translation: CASSVVGEAHEQFF. Full variable domain (outside the CDR3, taken from reference TRBV9 and TRBJ2-1): DSGVTQTPKHLITATGQRVTLRCSPRSGDLSVYWYQQSLDQGLQFLIQYYNGEERAKGNILERFSAQQFPDLHSELNLSSLELGDSALYFCASSVVGEAHEQFFGPGTRLTVL.

The V call is TRBV5-1, the J call TRBJ2-3; D might be TRBD2 (7 bases). The CDR3 spans 15 residues. In germline, CDR1 is SGHRS, CDR2 YFSETQ. The V end lost 4 bases, the J end lost 2 bases, and 14 bases lay between the germline ends. The CDR3 reads CASSLEGGATDTQYF. CDR3 in DNA: TGCGCCAGCAGCCTAGAAGGGGGGGCCACAGATACGCAGTATTTT.

In its sample, this clone was seen a few times. The chain carries TRBV4-1 and TRBJ2-7, with unresolved D. Trimming took 0 bases from V and 1 from J, leaving 7 bases between them. The CDR3 is made up of 14 amino acids. The germline V gene has CDR1 MGHRA and CDR2 YSYEKL. CDR3 loop: CASSQDVVSYEQYF. The CDR3 region has the DNA TGCGCCAGCAGCCAAGATGTAGTTTCCTACGAGCAGTACTTC.

The chain is built from TRBV7-9 and TRBJ1-1, with 8 bases aligning to TRBD1. CDR1 is SEHNR, CDR2 FQNEAQ, per germline (reference sequence). CDR3 length: 14 amino acids. V dropped 4 bases and J dropped 2; count of bases not matched to a gene: 3. Written as DNA, the CDR3 is TGTGCCAGCAGCTCGGGACAGGCTAACACTGAAGCTTTCTTT. This codes for CASSSGQANTEAFF.

The chain carries TRBV7-6 and TRBJ2-7, with D perhaps TRBD1 (5 bases). V lost 4 bases and J 4 bases, leaving 17 bases between the germline ends. Germline V CDR1 and CDR2: SGHVS, FNYEAQ. CDR3 length: 15 amino acids. CDR3 DNA: TGTGCCAGCAGCTCACAGGCGCTGGATCTTTACGAGCAGTACTTC. It is translated as CASSSQALDLYEQYF. The whole variable domain, filled in from reference TRBV7-6 and TRBJ2-7, reads GAGVSQSPRYKVTKRGQDVALRCDPISGHVSLYWYRQALGQGPEFLTYFNYEAQQDKSGLPNDRFSAERPEGSISTLTIQRTEQRDSAMYRCASSSQALDLYEQYFGPGTRLTVT.

Worth noting for this clone: This same CDR3 is encoded by further DNA sequences in the sample. The chain couples TRBV28 to TRBJ2-2, with D possibly matching TRBD1 (6 bases). The CDR3 loop spans 14 amino acids. Trimming shortened V by 2 bases and J by 3 bases, and 7 bases separated the two germline ends. In germline, CDR1 is MDHEN, CDR2 SYDVKM. CDR3 loop: CASSLGQYTGELFF. Here the CDR3 DNA reads TGTGCCAGCAGTTTAGGACAGTACACCGGGGAGCTGTTTTTT. Based on the CDR3 plus reference TRBV28 and TRBJ2-2, the full variable domain is DVKVTQSSRYLVKRTGEKVFLECVQDMDHENMFWYRQDPGLGLRLIYFSYDVKMKEKGDIPEGYSVSREKKERFSLILESASTNQTSMYLCASSLGQYTGELFFGEGSRLTVL.

The rearrangement links TRBV19 to TRBJ1-2; TRBD1 is a possible D gene (5 bases). V lost 7 bases and J lost 5, with 26 bases in between. The CDR3 has 17 amino acids. The germline CDR1 and CDR2 sequences are LNHDA and SQIVND (reference sequence). The CDR3 nucleotides are TGTGCCAGTACCACTCGAGCGTGGGGGGAGTCGGGATATGGCTACACCTTC. It yields the protein CASTTRAWGESGYGYTF.

The chain carries TRBV12-3 or TRBV12-4 and TRBJ2-1; D is undetermined. The CDR3 has 12 residues. Trimming took off 3 bases at V and 7 bases at J, with 7 bases between the two ends. CDR3 nucleotides: TGTGCCAGCAGTTTTTTAGGGAATGAGCAGTTCTTC. It specifies CASSFLGNEQFF.

This clone has a handful of counts. The chain links TRBV29-1 to TRBJ1-1, with TRBD1 matching 7 bases. Unmatched junction bases numbered 8, after V lost 6 bases and J lost 7 bases. Per germline, CDR1 SQVTM and CDR2 ANQGSEA. CDR3 length equals 12 residues. The CDR3 here is CSVSTGDGEAFF. The DNA of the CDR3 is TGCAGCGTAAGTACAGGGGACGGTGAAGCTTTCTTT. Together with reference TRBV29-1 and TRBJ1-1, the CDR3 gives the full variable domain: SAVISQKPSRDICQRGTSLTIQCQVDSQVTMMFWYRQQPGQSLTLIATANQGSEATYESGFVIDKFPISRPNLTFSTLTVSNMSPEDSSIYLCSVSTGDGEAFFGQGTRLTVV.

This sequence joins TRBV2 and TRBJ2-7, with 9 bases aligning to TRBD1. The CDR3 is 15 amino acids. V shed 5 bases and J 6 bases; nucleotides not matched to a gene: 11. Germline V gene sequence: CDR1 SNHLY, CDR2 FYNNEI. The CDR3 region has the DNA TGTGCCAGCAGTACTAACAGGGGGCGCAATGGCGAGCAGTACTTC. Translation: CASSTNRGRNGEQYF. The full variable domain, completed using reference TRBV2 and TRBJ2-7, is EPEVTQTPSHQVTQMGQEVILRCVPISNHLYFYWYRQILGQKVEFLVSFYNNEISEKSEIFDDQFSVERPDGSNFTLKIRSTKLEDSAMYFCASSTNRGRNGEQYFGPGTRLTVT.

The chain combines TRBV10-3 with TRBJ2-1, with 11 bases that match TRBD2. Germline loops: CDR1 ENHRY, CDR2 SYGVKD. This CDR3 is 13 amino acids long. V was pared by 7 bases and J by 5 bases, with 1 base of the junction left unmatched. In DNA, the CDR3 is TGTGCCATCACGGGACTAGCGGACAATGAGCAGTTCTTC. Residues: CAITGLADNEQFF.

This clone was observed a handful of times. As DNA, the CDR3 is TGTGCCAGCAGTGTGGCGACAGATACGCAGTATTTT. It yields the protein CASSVATDTQYF. This chain links TRBV2 with TRBJ2-3; no firm D call. V was pared by 4 bases and J by 3 bases, with 5 bases between. Germline V gene lookup returns CDR1 SNHLY and CDR2 FYNNEI. The CDR3 is made up of 12 amino acids.

The table lists this clone with a few counts. V gene TRBV25-1 combines with J gene TRBJ2-7; 7 bases agree with TRBD1. Germline V CDR1 and CDR2: MGHDK, SYGVNS. The CDR3 spans 13 residues. Losses at the gene ends were 7 bases for V and 6 bases for J; bases not matched to a gene: 9. The CDR3: CASIRTGGGEQYF. The CDR3 DNA sequence: TGTGCCAGCATACGGACAGGTGGTGGCGAGCAGTACTTC.

The chain has TRBV4-1 and TRBJ2-7; no firm D call. Trimming cost V 1 base and J 2 bases, with 9 bases left between them. Germline CDR1 and CDR2: MGHRA and YSYEKL. This CDR3 is 14 amino acids long. CDR3 nucleotide sequence: TGCGCCAGCAGCCAAGTTCTTGCCCCCTACGAGCAGTACTTC. Translating gives CASSQVLAPYEQYF.

The chain links TRBV4-3 to TRBJ2-7; D is uncertain. Germline assignment: CDR1 LGHNA and CDR2 YSLEER. The V gene lost 0 bases and the J gene lost 4 bases, with 13 bases spanning the gap. The CDR3 is 15 residues long. CDR3 sequence reads: CASSQDGQGRYEQYF. DNA of the CDR3: TGCGCCAGCAGCCAAGATGGGCAAGGGCGGTACGAGCAGTACTTC.

The rearrangement joins TRBV5-1 to TRBJ1-1; 8 bases fit TRBD1. J was trimmed by 4 bases and V by 3 bases; bases with no gene match: 8. Germline V gives CDR1 SGHRS, CDR2 YFSETQ. This CDR3 is built from 15 residues. The CDR3 coding sequence is TGCGCCAGCAGCTCGGACAGGGAGGTTGGCACTGAAGCTTTCTTT. This translates into CASSSDREVGTEAFF. The variable domain in full, with the rest retrieved from reference TRBV5-1 and TRBJ1-1, is KAGVTQTPRYLIKTRGQQVTLSCSPISGHRSVSWYQQTPGQGLQFLFEYFSETQRNKGNFPGRFSGRQFSNSRSEMNVSTLELGDSALYLCASSSDREVGTEAFFGQGTRLTVV.

This clone was seen a few times. V and J are TRBV11-2 and TRBJ1-1; no definite D call. This CDR3 is built from 14 residues. CDR1 is SGHAT and CDR2 is FQNNGV in the germline V gene. Trimming left V 1 base short and J 1 base short, with 7 bases between. The CDR3 here is CASSLVGPNTEAFF. The CDR3 DNA follows: TGTGCCAGCAGCTTAGTTGGGCCGAACACTGAAGCTTTCTTT.

The chain joins TRBV6-5 to TRBJ1-4, with a weak D call TRBD1 (5 bases). The V end was cut by 6 bases, the J end by 14 bases, with 13 bases between. Germline-derived CDR1 and CDR2 are MNHEY and SVGAGI. There are 11 residues in the CDR3. The CDR3 sequence is CASSLGGGLFF. The CDR3 nucleotides are TGTGCCAGCAGCTTGGGGGGTGGGCTGTTTTTT.

CDR3 region: CASSLAGGPAETQYF. CDR3 DNA sequence: TGTGCCAGCAGCTTGGCGGGGGGGCCCGCAGAGACCCAGTACTTC. The chain has TRBV5-4 and TRBJ2-5; 8 bases map to TRBD2. CDR3 length equals 15 residues. CDR1 SGHNT and CDR2 YYREEE come from the germline V gene (reference sequence). The V gene end was trimmed by 0 bases and the J gene end by 4 bases; junction bases not matched to a gene: 5.

The chain recombines TRBV5-6 with TRBJ1-4, with 7 bases lining up with TRBD1. Germline CDR1 SGHDT, CDR2 YYEEEE. Trimming at V came to 6 bases and at J to 2 bases, leaving 10 bases not matched to a gene. The CDR3 totals 16 residues. In DNA, the CDR3 is TGTGCCAGCATTTCCGGGACAGCGGTCACTAATGAAAAACTGTTTTTT. It is translated as CASISGTAVTNEKLFF.